One sample yielded the 6 T cell receptor beta chains listed below, sequenced in a study of shared clonotypes between healthy human individuals. Repertoires were generated with immunoSEQ multiplex PCR, while TCRdb's copy carries only in-frame clones and drops some. The sample holds roughly 1.4 million clones; 98% to 99% are singletons and the top ten take about 0.4%. Input material: naive CD4+ T cells sorted from blood. Subset indicated: CD45RA+ positively selected. These receptors were taken from a man younger than 40 in good health.

The chain recombines TRBV19 with TRBJ2-1, with D possibly TRBD2 on 6 matching bases. Looked up from germline, CDR1 is LNHDA and CDR2 is SQIVND (reference sequence). This CDR3 region has 15 residues. Trimming left V 5 bases short and J 3 bases short, with 14 bases between. CDR3 sequence: CASSPRDLSYNEQFF. The CDR3 region has the DNA TGTGCCAGTAGTCCGCGGGACCTCAGCTACAATGAGCAGTTCTTC.

V is TRBV19 and J is TRBJ1-1, with D unclear. CDR3 size: 15 residues. V lost 3 bases to trimming and J lost 4 bases, with 15 bases between them. Germline assignment: CDR1 LNHDA and CDR2 SQIVND (reference sequence). The DNA for the CDR3 is TGTGCCAGTAGTATTCCCGACCACCGGGTCACTGAAGCTTTCTTT. Protein product: CASSIPDHRVTEAFF.

The V gene is TRBV7-2, the J gene TRBJ2-7; 7 bases align to TRBD2. Trimming cost V 2 bases and J 7 bases; bases outside gene matches: 20. The CDR3 length is 18 residues. The germline gives CDR1 SGHTA, CDR2 FQGNSA. DNA of the CDR3: TGTGCCAGCAGCTTATCTGTTGCGTGGTGGGAGGGCCCTCGTGAGCAGTACTTC. Protein sequence: CASSLSVAWWEGPREQYF.

V is TRBV29-1 and J is TRBJ2-1, with 11 bases identical to TRBD1. This CDR3 is built from 13 residues. Unmatched junction bases numbered 6, after V lost 6 bases and J lost 8 bases. CDR1 SQVTM and CDR2 ANQGSEA come from the germline V gene. The CDR3 reads CSVEGTGGHEQFF. CDR3 nucleotide sequence: TGCAGCGTGGAGGGGACAGGGGGTCATGAGCAGTTCTTC.

This clone showed up just once. The chain links TRBV5-1 to TRBJ1-2; the D gene is possibly TRBD1 (6 bases). V was cut by 0 bases and J by 0 bases, with 9 bases left in between. The length of the CDR3 is 15 residues. CDR1 SGHRS and CDR2 YFSETQ come from the germline V gene. The CDR3 region is CASSLGGPANYGYTF. Here the CDR3 DNA reads TGCGCCAGCAGCTTGGGGGGGCCGGCTAACTATGGCTACACCTTC.

The rearrangement uses TRBV25-1 and TRBJ2-5; either TRBD1 or TRBD2 may supply D (6 bases each). Germline loops: CDR1 MGHDK, CDR2 SYGVNS. The CDR3 has 15 residues. The V and J ends lost 8 bases and 3 bases respectively, with 19 bases between them. The CDR3 spells CASQSSRGPKETQYF. The CDR3 DNA is TGTGCCAGCCAATCCAGCCGGGGGCCGAAAGAGACCCAGTACTTC.